This is a list of T cell receptor beta chains from one sample in a study of cytomegalovirus exposure and HLA in healthy donors. The table came from immunoSEQ multiplex PCR; TCRdb's copy has only in-frame clones and leaves some out. This sample has about 37,000 clones, with around two thirds found just once. The specimen was PBMCs. The receptors originated from a man aged 30-40 years in good health and CMV-seronegative. Each CDR3 is given with its conserved first and last residue. The D gene is left open where the match is weak. The listing skips clone size in some rows; elsewhere it reads once, few, many or a size class.

d_call	clone_size	v_call	j_call	cdr3_nt	cdr3_aa
-	-	TRBV5-1	TRBJ1-1	TGCGCCAGCAGCCGAGCGGGGACAACGAACACTGAAGCTTTCTTT	CASSRAGTTNTEAFF
TRBD1	-	TRBV19	TRBJ1-3	TGTGCCAGTGAACAGGGGGCATCTGGAAACACCATATATTTT	CASEQGASGNTIYF
-	-	TRBV4-1	TRBJ1-3	TGCGCCAGCAGCCAAGAGGGGGTCAGGGGAAGCTCTACTGGAAACACCATATATTTT	CASSQEGVRGSSTGNTIYF
-	-	TRBV28	TRBJ1-2	TGTGCCAGCAGTTTATTGGGGCCCGGTTCGTATGGCTACACCTTC	CASSLLGPGSYGYTF
TRBD2	few	TRBV7-9	TRBJ2-1	TGTGCCAGCAGTTCCGCGGGGGGCGGTGCCAATGAGCAGTTCTTC	CASSSAGGGANEQFF
TRBD2	-	TRBV5-1	TRBJ2-5	TGCGCCAGCAGCTCCCGGGGGGGACTAGCGGGGGGGCCTGGGGAGACCCAGTACTTC	CASSSRGGLAGGPGETQYF
TRBD1	-	TRBV28	TRBJ1-2	TGTGCCAGCAGTTTAGACAGGGGTTATGGCTACACCTTC	CASSLDRGYGYTF
TRBD1	-	TRBV5-6	TRBJ1-2	TGTGCCAGCAGCGCCGACAGGGCCCCCTTCTATGGCTACCCCTTC	CASSADRAPFYGYPF
-	-	TRBV7-2	TRBJ1-1	TGTACCAGCAGCCTCCAAGCCATGAACACTGAAGCTTTCTTT	CTSSLQAMNTEAFF
-	-	TRBV6-1	TRBJ1-5	TGTGCCAGCAGTGAAACAGGATGGCAGCCCCAGCATTTT	CASSETGWQPQHF
TRBD1	-	TRBV5-4	TRBJ2-2	TGTGCCAGCAGCTCGGACAGGGGGTTAGTGGGGGAGCTGTTTTTT	CASSSDRGLVGELFF